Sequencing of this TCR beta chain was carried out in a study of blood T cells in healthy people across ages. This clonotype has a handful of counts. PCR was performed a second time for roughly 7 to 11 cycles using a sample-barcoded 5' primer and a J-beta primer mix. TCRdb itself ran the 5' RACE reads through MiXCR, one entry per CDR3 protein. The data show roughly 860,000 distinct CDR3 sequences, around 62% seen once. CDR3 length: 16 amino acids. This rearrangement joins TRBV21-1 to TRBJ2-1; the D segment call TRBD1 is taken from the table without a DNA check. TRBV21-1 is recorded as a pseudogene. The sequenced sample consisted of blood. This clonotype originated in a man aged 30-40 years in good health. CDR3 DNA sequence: TGTGCCAGCAACCAGGGGTCGGAGGGCTCCTACAATGAGCAGTTCTTC. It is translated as CASNQGSEGSYNEQFF.